One and the same sample provided the 20 T cell receptor beta chains below, sequenced in a study of cytomegalovirus exposure and HLA in healthy donors. Researchers ran the PCR with 60 Vbeta and 13 Jbeta primers. Sequencing used immunoSEQ multiplex PCR; TCRdb keeps in-frame clones, though not all of them. The table has 130,000 or so clones, roughly 80% seen once. Sequenced: PBMCs. The source of these receptors is a female donor in good health and CMV-seronegative.

CDR3 residues: CASSLGGNEQYF. The CDR3 DNA reads as TGTGCCAGCAGCTTAGGAGGGAACGAGCAGTACTTC. The chain carries TRBV11-2 and TRBJ2-7; D perhaps matches TRBD2 (5 bases). The CDR3 runs 12 residues. From germline, CDR1 is SGHAT and CDR2 FQNNGV. Trimming took 1 base from V and 5 from J, leaving 6 bases between them.

The chain recombines TRBV29-1 with TRBJ2-7; 10 positions agree with TRBD2. This CDR3 has 13 amino acids. V shed 4 bases and J 2 bases; nucleotides not matched to a gene: 2. Germline-derived CDR1 and CDR2 are SQVTM and ANQGSEA. As DNA, the CDR3 is TGCAGCGTTGCCACTAGCGGGACCTACGAGCAGTACTTC. This gives the protein CSVATSGTYEQYF.

The chain couples TRBV7-3 to TRBJ2-2; 8 bases are shared with TRBD2. With 5 bases clipped from V and 1 base from J, the junction kept 3 bases outside the gene matches. The CDR3 runs 15 residues. CDR1 is SGHTA and CDR2 is FQGTGA in the germline V gene. The DNA of the CDR3 is TGTGCCAGCAGCCCAACTAGCGGGAACACCGGGGAGCTGTTTTTT. Its protein is CASSPTSGNTGELFF.

This chain uses TRBV6-6 with TRBJ2-7, with TRBD1 matching 11 bases. Germline assignment: CDR1 MNHNY and CDR2 SVGAGI (reference sequence). Trimming took 8 bases from V and 4 from J; bases not matched to a gene: 1. The CDR3 is 12 residues long. The CDR3 DNA reads as TGTGCCAGCGGGGACAGGGGGTACGAGCAGTACTTC. Its protein is CASGDRGYEQYF.

The V call is TRBV20-1, the J call TRBJ2-7; D remains ambiguous. Looked up from germline, CDR1 is DFQATT and CDR2 is SNEGSKA (reference sequence). The CDR3 spans 9 residues. V was trimmed by 3 bases and J by 7 bases, leaving 4 bases between them. Here the CDR3 reads CSASFEQYF. CDR3 DNA: TGCAGTGCTAGCTTTGAGCAGTACTTC.

The chain links TRBV4-1 to TRBJ2-7; TRBD1 matches at 7 bases. Germline CDR1 reads MGHRA; CDR2 reads YSYEKL. J was trimmed by 3 bases and V by 2 bases; bases with no gene match: 7. This CDR3 spans 15 amino acids. The CDR3, as DNA: TGCGCCAGCAGCCAATTAGACAGGGCAGACTACGAGCAGTACTTC. Translating it yields CASSQLDRADYEQYF.

The chain links TRBV7-2 to TRBJ1-1; D possibly corresponds to TRBD1 (5 bases). V shed 2 bases and J shed 5 bases, with 15 bases lying between them. The CDR3 covers 15 residues. CDR1 and CDR2 from the germline V gene are SGHTA and FQGNSA. CDR3 amino acids: CASSLIYGGGTEAFF. Here the CDR3 DNA reads TGTGCCAGCAGCTTAATCTACGGGGGGGGGACTGAAGCTTTCTTT.

The chain couples TRBV28 to TRBJ2-7, with 8 nucleotides matching TRBD1. This CDR3 has 15 amino acids. CDR1 and CDR2 from the germline V gene are MDHEN and SYDVKM. V was pared by 6 bases and J by 0 bases, with 7 bases of the junction left unmatched. The CDR3 sequence is CASSRDRTYSYEQYF. DNA of the CDR3: TGTGCCAGCAGCAGGGACAGGACCTACTCCTACGAGCAGTACTTC.

This clone was detected only a few times. This chain joins TRBV6-5 and TRBJ1-5; 8 positions agree with TRBD1. The CDR3 contains 15 residues. V was clipped by 6 bases and J by 7 bases; unmatched bases: 11. Germline V gene data show CDR1 as MNHEY and CDR2 as SVGAGI. The CDR3 spells CASSVTQGARQPQHF. The CDR3 coding sequence is TGTGCCAGCAGCGTTACCCAGGGGGCGAGACAGCCCCAGCATTTT.

Only one count was recorded for this clone. The chain employs TRBV7-2 and TRBJ1-5, with TRBD1 matching over 8 bases. Germline-derived CDR1 and CDR2 are SGHTA and FQGNSA. The V gene end was trimmed by 2 bases and the J gene end by 7 bases; junction bases not matched to a gene: 4. The CDR3 spans 14 residues. CDR3 loop: CASSLRQGAQPQHF. CDR3 bases: TGTGCCAGCAGCTTAAGGCAGGGGGCCCAGCCCCAGCATTTT.

The gene calls are TRBV5-6 and TRBJ2-6; the match to TRBD2 covers 12 bases. Germline trimming cut 4 bases from V and 2 bases from J; bases unmatched to any gene: 4. In germline, CDR1 is SGHDT, CDR2 YYEEEE. The CDR3 has 17 residues. CDR3 in amino acids: CASSARTSGAGANVLTF. For the CDR3, the DNA is TGTGCCAGCAGCGCTAGGACTAGCGGGGCTGGGGCCAACGTCCTGACTTTC.

This rearrangement joins TRBV18 to TRBJ2-1, with TRBD1 identical over 7 bases. The V gene's germline CDR1 is KGHSH and CDR2 LQKENI. V shed 3 bases, J shed 4 bases, and the junction held 6 bases outside the gene matches. This CDR3 has 15 residues. CDR3 bases: TGTGCCAGCTCACCCCGGGACAGCGTATACAATGAGCAGTTCTTC. This sequence encodes CASSPRDSVYNEQFF.

The J gene is TRBJ1-2, the V gene TRBV27; TRBD1 matches at 7 bases. The length of the CDR3 is 14 residues. Trimming removed 4 bases from V and 4 bases from J; junction bases left unmatched: 6. CDR1 and CDR2 (germline): MNHEY, SMNVEV (reference sequence). This CDR3 is CASSSRDRAYGYTF. CDR3 bases: TGTGCCAGCAGTTCCCGGGACAGAGCCTATGGCTACACCTTC.

The V and J genes are TRBV25-1 and TRBJ2-7; 10 nucleotides match TRBD1. CDR1 is MGHDK and CDR2 is SYGVNS in the germline V gene. V was clipped by 7 bases and J by 5 bases; unmatched bases: 14. The CDR3 loop spans 16 amino acids. CDR3: CASTNGPHGTGDEQYF. The CDR3 bases are TGTGCCAGCACAAACGGGCCCCACGGGACAGGGGACGAGCAGTACTTC.

V and J are TRBV7-9 and TRBJ2-5, with D hard to call. Gene TRBJ2-7 matches the end of the DNA better, so the J call may be wrong. Germline V gene data show CDR1 as SEHNR and CDR2 as FQNEAQ (reference sequence). The CDR3 is 12 amino acids. CDR3: CASSLVPYEQYF. The CDR3 DNA reads TGTGCCAGCAGCTTAGTACCGTACGAGCAGTACTTC.

This CDR3 reads CASSLDPKGEKLFF. The CDR3 bases are TGTGCCAGCAGTTTAGACCCAAAGGGGGAAAAACTGTTTTTT. V usage is TRBV28 and J usage is TRBJ1-4; a possible D gene is TRBD1 (5 bases). V lost 2 bases and J lost 8, with 12 bases in between. Germline CDR1 and CDR2: MDHEN and SYDVKM. This CDR3 has 14 amino acids. Full variable domain (rest looked up from reference TRBV28 and TRBJ1-4): DVKVTQSSRYLVKRTGEKVFLECVQDMDHENMFWYRQDPGLGLRLIYFSYDVKMKEKGDIPEGYSVSREKKERFSLILESASTNQTSMYLCASSLDPKGEKLFFGSGTQLSVL.

The genes are TRBV7-9 and TRBJ1-1; D call uncertain. Germline V gene sequence: CDR1 SEHNR, CDR2 FQNEAQ (reference sequence). Trimming pared 5 bases from V and 1 base from J, leaving 5 bases between. The CDR3 runs 12 residues. The CDR3 nucleotides are TGTGCCAGCAGCCGACAGAACACTGAAGCTTTCTTT. Translation: CASSRQNTEAFF.

The CDR3 DNA reads as TGTGCCAGCAGCTTGGTGGGCGTTGGTAATTCACCCCTCCACTTT. This translates into CASSLVGVGNSPLHF. The chain has TRBV7-2 and TRBJ1-6; no reliable D call. This CDR3 has 15 residues. Germline loops: CDR1 SGHTA, CDR2 FQGNSA. Trimming took off 3 bases at V and 6 bases at J, with 12 bases between the two ends.

V gene TRBV2 combines with J gene TRBJ2-5, with TRBD1 matching 7 bases. Looked up from germline, CDR1 is SNHLY and CDR2 is FYNNEI. The CDR3 loop spans 15 amino acids. The ends lost 5 bases at V and 0 bases at J; junction bases unmatched: 6. The CDR3 sequence is CASSRQGVYQETQYF. Written as DNA, the CDR3 is TGTGCCAGCAGTAGACAGGGAGTCTACCAAGAGACCCAGTACTTC.

This chain uses TRBV28 with TRBJ2-7, with D possibly being TRBD2 (5 bases). Germline CDR1 MDHEN, CDR2 SYDVKM. This CDR3 spans 15 amino acids. V lost 6 bases to trimming and J lost 3 bases, with 18 bases between them. This CDR3 reads CASRPGEAGLYEQYF. The CDR3 nucleotides are TGTGCCAGCAGGCCGGGCGAAGCAGGACTCTACGAGCAGTACTTC. Variable domain in full (rest from reference TRBV28 and TRBJ2-7): DVKVTQSSRYLVKRTGEKVFLECVQDMDHENMFWYRQDPGLGLRLIYFSYDVKMKEKGDIPEGYSVSREKKERFSLILESASTNQTSMYLCASRPGEAGLYEQYFGPGTRLTVT.